The rows below give T cell receptor beta chains drawn from one sample of a study of cytotoxic CD8 clonotypes in ibrutinib-treated CLL. TCRdb's copy holds only in-frame clones and misses some; the assay was immunoSEQ multiplex PCR. This table holds 13,000 to 15,000 clones, around 48% found once. The sequencing used PBMCs, collected at an approximately 26-month disease-progression time point, from a patient treated with ibrutinib. Receptors were obtained from a human donor with chronic lymphocytic leukemia. Both conserved end residues are part of each CDR3. Each record gives: V gene, D gene, clone size, J gene, CDR3 protein, CDR3 DNA. The D gene is left open where the match is weak. Expanded clones get a size class; other rows say once, few or many, or leave the size out.

v_call: TRBV5-1; d_call: TRBD1; clone_size: few; j_call: TRBJ1-3; cdr3_aa: CASSYRQGATIYF; cdr3_nt: TGCGCCAGCAGCTATCGACAGGGAGCCACCATATATTTT
v_call: TRBV30; d_call: TRBD1; clone_size: -; j_call: TRBJ1-5; cdr3_aa: CAWKDRGLQPQHF; cdr3_nt: TGTGCCTGGAAGGACAGGGGCCTCCAGCCCCAGCATTTT
v_call: TRBV6-5; d_call: -; clone_size: -; j_call: TRBJ1-2; cdr3_aa: CASSYRGFDYGYTF; cdr3_nt: TGTGCCAGCAGTTACAGGGGTTTCGACTATGGCTACACCTTC
v_call: TRBV9; d_call: -; clone_size: -; j_call: TRBJ1-5; cdr3_aa: CASSVRGVDQPQHF; cdr3_nt: TGTGCCAGCAGCGTACGGGGAGTAGATCAGCCCCAGCATTTT
v_call: TRBV2; d_call: -; clone_size: many; j_call: TRBJ1-1; cdr3_aa: CATGSRGNTEAFF; cdr3_nt: TGTGCCACGGGATCCAGGGGGAACACTGAAGCTTTCTTT
v_call: TRBV2; d_call: -; clone_size: few; j_call: TRBJ1-5; cdr3_aa: CASKREQGNQPQHF; cdr3_nt: TGTGCCAGCAAACGGGAGCAGGGGAATCAGCCCCAGCATTTT
v_call: TRBV4-1; d_call: TRBD1; clone_size: -; j_call: TRBJ2-2; cdr3_aa: CASSQGTGAGELFF; cdr3_nt: TGCGCCAGCAGCCAAGGGACAGGGGCCGGGGAGCTGTTTTTT
v_call: TRBV5-1; d_call: -; clone_size: -; j_call: TRBJ1-1; cdr3_aa: CASRPTQGSTEAFF; cdr3_nt: TGCGCCAGCAGACCCACCCAGGGGAGCACTGAAGCTTTCTTT
v_call: TRBV6-5; d_call: -; clone_size: -; j_call: TRBJ2-2; cdr3_aa: CASSKTGELFF; cdr3_nt: TGTGCCAGCAGCAAAACCGGGGAGCTGTTTTTT
v_call: TRBV5-4; d_call: -; clone_size: -; j_call: TRBJ1-1; cdr3_aa: CATLQGPEAFF; cdr3_nt: TGTGCCACCCTACAGGGACCTGAAGCTTTCTTT
v_call: TRBV5-6; d_call: -; clone_size: few; j_call: TRBJ2-1; cdr3_aa: CASSLNNEQFF; cdr3_nt: TGTGCCAGCAGCCTTAACAATGAGCAGTTCTTC
v_call: TRBV5-1; d_call: -; clone_size: -; j_call: TRBJ1-1; cdr3_aa: CASSLGSEAFF; cdr3_nt: TGCGCCAGCAGCTTGGGCTCAGAAGCTTTCTTT
v_call: TRBV28; d_call: TRBD2; clone_size: -; j_call: TRBJ2-2; cdr3_aa: CASSSYRGDYTGELFF; cdr3_nt: TGTGCCAGCAGCTCATACCGGGGGGACTACACCGGGGAGCTGTTTTTT
v_call: TRBV19; d_call: -; clone_size: few; j_call: TRBJ1-1; cdr3_aa: CASSTTANTEAFF; cdr3_nt: TGTGCCAGTAGTACGACAGCCAACACTGAAGCTTTCTTT
v_call: TRBV5-1; d_call: TRBD1; clone_size: -; j_call: TRBJ1-5; cdr3_aa: CASSYRGGSNQPQHF; cdr3_nt: TGCGCCAGCAGCTACAGAGGGGGCTCCAATCAGCCCCAGCATTTT
v_call: TRBV30; d_call: TRBD1; clone_size: few; j_call: TRBJ1-4; cdr3_aa: CAWSVTGGEKLFF; cdr3_nt: TGTGCCTGGAGTGTAACAGGGGGTGAAAAACTGTTTTTT
v_call: TRBV9; d_call: TRBD1; clone_size: -; j_call: TRBJ1-4; cdr3_aa: CASSVAEGGINEKLFF; cdr3_nt: TGTGCCAGCAGCGTAGCTGAAGGGGGCATTAATGAAAAACTGTTTTTT
v_call: TRBV2; d_call: -; clone_size: -; j_call: TRBJ2-2; cdr3_aa: CASSEGEAGELFF; cdr3_nt: TGTGCCAGCAGTGAAGGGGAGGCCGGGGAGCTGTTTTTT
v_call: TRBV5-4; d_call: -; clone_size: medium-sized; j_call: TRBJ1-1; cdr3_aa: CASSLLDRQNTEAFF; cdr3_nt: TGTGCCAGCAGCTTGCTCGACAGACAGAACACTGAAGCTTTCTTT
v_call: TRBV2; d_call: -; clone_size: few; j_call: TRBJ1-5; cdr3_aa: CASSEWPQGNQPQHF; cdr3_nt: TGTGCCAGCAGTGAGTGGCCTCAAGGCAATCAGCCCCAGCATTTT
v_call: TRBV10-1; d_call: TRBD2; clone_size: -; j_call: TRBJ2-1; cdr3_aa: CASSESGTSLNEQFF; cdr3_nt: TGCGCCAGCAGTGAGTCCGGGACTAGCCTAAATGAGCAGTTCTTC
v_call: TRBV4-2; d_call: TRBD1; clone_size: -; j_call: TRBJ2-1; cdr3_aa: CASSLFGQGSNEQFF; cdr3_nt: TGTGCCAGCAGCCTTTTTGGACAGGGCAGCAATGAGCAGTTCTTC
v_call: TRBV19; d_call: -; clone_size: -; j_call: TRBJ1-1; cdr3_aa: CASTTGGSFTEAFF; cdr3_nt: TGTGCCAGTACCACTGGGGGGTCCTTCACTGAAGCTTTCTTT
v_call: TRBV5-4; d_call: -; clone_size: few; j_call: TRBJ1-3; cdr3_aa: CAAGESSGNTIYF; cdr3_nt: TGTGCCGCAGGGGAGAGCTCTGGAAACACCATATATTTT
v_call: TRBV7-9; d_call: TRBD1; clone_size: few; j_call: TRBJ1-2; cdr3_aa: CASSLGQGNYGYTF; cdr3_nt: TGTGCCAGCAGCTTAGGACAGGGAAACTATGGCTACACCTTC
v_call: TRBV9; d_call: TRBD1; clone_size: -; j_call: TRBJ1-2; cdr3_aa: CASSVWDSSNYGYTF; cdr3_nt: TGTGCCAGCAGCGTATGGGACAGTTCTAACTATGGCTACACCTTC
v_call: TRBV5-6; d_call: -; clone_size: -; j_call: TRBJ2-6; cdr3_aa: CASSGAMSQSRANVLTF; cdr3_nt: TGTGCCAGCAGCGGCGCAATGTCACAAAGTCGGGCCAACGTCCTGACTTTC
v_call: TRBV5-1; d_call: -; clone_size: -; j_call: TRBJ2-5; cdr3_aa: CASSLGYLQETQYF; cdr3_nt: TGCGCCAGCAGCTTGGGGTACCTCCAAGAGACCCAGTACTTC
v_call: TRBV5-6; d_call: -; clone_size: -; j_call: TRBJ2-3; cdr3_aa: CASSSLQPDTQYF; cdr3_nt: TGTGCCAGCAGCTCTTTACAACCAGATACGCAGTATTTT
v_call: TRBV9; d_call: TRBD2; clone_size: -; j_call: TRBJ2-1; cdr3_aa: CASSPLGGGLAGGGEQFF; cdr3_nt: TGTGCCAGCAGCCCCCTCGGGGGAGGATTAGCGGGCGGCGGTGAGCAGTTCTTC
v_call: TRBV4-1; d_call: -; clone_size: -; j_call: TRBJ1-2; cdr3_aa: CASSPQLLSNYGYTF; cdr3_nt: TGCGCCAGCAGCCCCCAACTCCTTTCTAACTATGGCTACACCTTC
v_call: TRBV4-1; d_call: TRBD1; clone_size: few; j_call: TRBJ1-1; cdr3_aa: CASSQSGTGFRNTEAFF; cdr3_nt: TGCGCCAGCAGCCAGTCCGGGACAGGGTTCAGGAACACTGAAGCTTTCTTT
v_call: TRBV6-4; d_call: -; clone_size: -; j_call: TRBJ2-3; cdr3_aa: CASIPTGASTDTQYF; cdr3_nt: TGTGCCAGCATTCCGACAGGAGCCAGCACAGATACGCAGTATTTT
v_call: TRBV6-6; d_call: TRBD1; clone_size: few; j_call: TRBJ2-1; cdr3_aa: CASSSRGSDNEQFF; cdr3_nt: TGTGCCAGCAGTAGCAGGGGGAGCGACAATGAGCAGTTCTTC
v_call: TRBV7-6; d_call: TRBD1; clone_size: -; j_call: TRBJ1-1; cdr3_aa: CASSADTGGDTEAFF; cdr3_nt: TGTGCCAGCAGCGCCGATACAGGGGGTGACACTGAAGCTTTCTTT
v_call: TRBV27; d_call: -; clone_size: medium-sized; j_call: TRBJ1-2; cdr3_aa: CASSPRRLDYGYTF; cdr3_nt: TGTGCCAGCAGTCCCCGTAGGCTGGACTATGGCTACACCTTC
v_call: TRBV7-9; d_call: TRBD1; clone_size: -; j_call: TRBJ2-7; cdr3_aa: CASRPTGSYYEQYF; cdr3_nt: TGTGCCAGCAGACCGACAGGGAGCTACTACGAGCAGTACTTC
v_call: TRBV11-2; d_call: TRBD1; clone_size: -; j_call: TRBJ2-5; cdr3_aa: CASSFPTGRETQYF; cdr3_nt: TGTGCCAGCAGCTTCCCGACAGGGCGGGAGACCCAGTACTTC
v_call: TRBV6-1; d_call: -; clone_size: -; j_call: TRBJ1-6; cdr3_aa: CASRELLESPLHF; cdr3_nt: TGTGCCAGCAGAGAACTATTGGAGTCACCCCTCCACTTT
v_call: TRBV18; d_call: -; clone_size: -; j_call: TRBJ1-2; cdr3_aa: CASVVADYGYTF; cdr3_nt: TGTGCCAGCGTGGTGGCAGACTATGGCTACACCTTC
v_call: TRBV5-5; d_call: TRBD1; clone_size: -; j_call: TRBJ1-1; cdr3_aa: CASSGGTAVEAFF; cdr3_nt: TGTGCCAGCAGCGGCGGGACAGCAGTTGAAGCTTTCTTT
v_call: TRBV5-5; d_call: TRBD1; clone_size: few; j_call: TRBJ2-7; cdr3_aa: CASSFNRDRGREQYF; cdr3_nt: TGTGCCAGCAGCTTTAACCGGGACAGGGGGCGCGAGCAGTACTTC
v_call: TRBV2; d_call: TRBD1; clone_size: few; j_call: TRBJ1-6; cdr3_aa: CASSPDRGYNSPLHF; cdr3_nt: TGTGCCAGCAGCCCGGACAGGGGCTATAATTCACCCCTCCACTTT
v_call: TRBV19; d_call: TRBD1; clone_size: -; j_call: TRBJ2-2; cdr3_aa: CASSIRQGTNTGELFF; cdr3_nt: TGTGCCAGTAGTATCAGACAGGGGACGAACACCGGGGAGCTGTTTTTT
v_call: TRBV2; d_call: -; clone_size: -; j_call: TRBJ1-4; cdr3_aa: CASKSGTGNEKLFF; cdr3_nt: TGTGCCAGCAAATCCGGGACGGGGAATGAAAAACTGTTTTTT
v_call: TRBV29-1; d_call: -; clone_size: -; j_call: TRBJ2-2; cdr3_aa: CSAMTGELFF; cdr3_nt: TGCAGCGCAATGACCGGGGAGCTGTTTTTT
v_call: TRBV4-2; d_call: -; clone_size: few; j_call: TRBJ2-2; cdr3_aa: CASSQSPGPKVPGELFF; cdr3_nt: TGTGCCAGCAGCCAAAGCCCGGGACCCAAAGTCCCCGGGGAGCTGTTTTTT
v_call: TRBV29-1; d_call: TRBD1; clone_size: -; j_call: TRBJ1-2; cdr3_aa: CSVAGTGGSPYGYTF; cdr3_nt: TGCAGCGTCGCCGGGACAGGGGGTTCTCCCTATGGCTACACCTTC
v_call: TRBV19; d_call: -; clone_size: -; j_call: TRBJ1-5; cdr3_aa: CASSIEGGGNQPQHF; cdr3_nt: TGTGCCAGTAGTATAGAGGGAGGGGGGAATCAGCCCCAGCATTTT
v_call: TRBV20-1; d_call: -; clone_size: few; j_call: TRBJ1-6; cdr3_aa: CSADTVGALHF; cdr3_nt: TGCAGTGCCGACACTGTGGGGGCCCTCCACTTT
v_call: TRBV5-4; d_call: -; clone_size: -; j_call: TRBJ2-5; cdr3_aa: CASSFRETQYF; cdr3_nt: TGTGCCAGCAGCTTTCGAGAGACCCAGTACTTC